This T cell receptor (beta chain) stems from a study of control samples from healthy donors and cancer patients. Trimming removed 1 base from V and 8 bases from J; junction bases left unmatched: 4. The CDR3 loop spans 15 amino acids. Germline CDR1 is LNHDA and CDR2 is SQIVND (reference sequence). This table comes from immunoSEQ multiplex PCR, and its TCRdb copy is limited to in-frame clones, with some not included. This table has roughly 170,000 clones, about 90% appearing once. Sequencing input: blood. The chain links TRBV19 to TRBJ2-1; 11 nucleotides line up with TRBD1. This TCR derives from a middle-aged woman in good health. The CDR3 here is CASSIGTGGVDEQFF. CDR3 sequence (DNA): TGTGCCAGTAGTATAGGGACAGGGGGCGTAGATGAGCAGTTCTTC.